These 7 T cell receptor beta chains share one sample of origin, sequenced in a study of immune evolution from preneoplasia to lung adenocarcinoma. TCRdb's copy holds only in-frame clones and misses some; the assay was immunoSEQ multiplex PCR. The sample carries 10,000 or so clones, roughly 80% recorded once. The material sequenced was FFPE minimally invasive lung adenocarcinoma tissue. Source of these receptors: a donor at least 70 years old with lung adenocarcinoma.

This clone was observed a few times. This chain uses TRBV5-1 with TRBJ2-1, with a tentative D call TRBD2 (6 bases). Germline loops: CDR1 SGHRS, CDR2 YFSETQ. V was trimmed by 1 base and J by 0 bases, leaving 20 bases between them. The CDR3 loop spans 19 amino acids. The CDR3 here is CASSLSLQPAGFSYNEQFF. CDR3 sequence (DNA): TGCGCCAGCAGCTTGTCGTTACAACCCGCGGGATTCTCCTACAATGAGCAGTTCTTC. The full variable domain, its missing parts supplied by reference TRBV5-1 and TRBJ2-1, is KAGVTQTPRYLIKTRGQQVTLSCSPISGHRSVSWYQQTPGQGLQFLFEYFSETQRNKGNFPGRFSGRQFSNSRSEMNVSTLELGDSALYLCASSLSLQPAGFSYNEQFFGPGTRLTVL.

The genes are TRBV19 and TRBJ1-1; 7 bases fit TRBD1. Trimming at V came to 5 bases and at J to 0 bases, leaving 9 bases not matched to a gene. The germline V gene has CDR1 LNHDA and CDR2 SQIVND (reference sequence). The CDR3 runs to 16 residues. CDR3 protein: CASSSLTTGMNTEAFF. The CDR3 DNA reads as TGTGCCAGTAGTTCGTTGACGACAGGGATGAACACTGAAGCTTTCTTT.

The chain is built from TRBV5-1 and TRBJ2-3; D remains unclear. Trimming removed 4 bases at V and 3 bases at J, with 12 bases between. The CDR3 is 14 amino acids. Germline loops: CDR1 SGHRS, CDR2 YFSETQ. CDR3: CASSPLEETDTQYF. DNA for the CDR3: TGCGCCAGCAGCCCCCTAGAGGAAACAGATACGCAGTATTTT.

This chain joins TRBV28 and TRBJ2-1; D uncertain. Germline V gene lookup returns CDR1 MDHEN and CDR2 SYDVKM. The CDR3 is 15 amino acids. V lost 6 bases, J lost 2 bases, and 14 bases lay in between. CDR3 bases: TGTGCCAGCAGCCCAATCTGGGGTACCTACAATGAGCAGTTCTTC. Encoded protein: CASSPIWGTYNEQFF. The full variable domain, in which reference TRBV28 and TRBJ2-1 provide the parts outside the CDR3, is DVKVTQSSRYLVKRTGEKVFLECVQDMDHENMFWYRQDPGLGLRLIYFSYDVKMKEKGDIPEGYSVSREKKERFSLILESASTNQTSMYLCASSPIWGTYNEQFFGPGTRLTVL.

V is TRBV9 and J is TRBJ2-7; D remains ambiguous. With 4 bases removed from V and 2 bases from J, the gap between germline ends came to 13 bases. Germline V lookup: CDR1 SGDLS, CDR2 YYNGEE. The CDR3 totals 14 residues. The CDR3 loop reads CASSPTPVAYEQYF. CDR3 in DNA: TGTGCCAGCAGCCCGACCCCCGTTGCCTACGAGCAGTACTTC.

The V and J genes are TRBV27 and TRBJ1-6; 12 bases fit TRBD1. The V segment lost 4 bases and the J segment 7 bases; nucleotides outside the gene matches: 8. CDR3 length: 17 amino acids. Per the germline V gene, CDR1 is MNHEY and CDR2 is SMNVEV (reference sequence). The CDR3 sequence is CASSSPGTGGGNSPLHF. DNA for the CDR3: TGTGCCAGCAGTTCACCTGGGACAGGGGGCGGAAATTCACCCCTCCACTTT.

V is TRBV5-4 and J is TRBJ2-3; 7 bases line up with TRBD2. Germline V gene lookup returns CDR1 SGHNT and CDR2 YYREEE (reference sequence). V trimming: 1 base; J trimming: 4 bases; junction bases outside the gene matches: 9. There are 16 residues in the CDR3. The CDR3 loop reads CASSLTTASGADTQYF. CDR3 coding DNA: TGTGCCAGCAGCTTGACGACGGCTAGCGGAGCAGATACGCAGTATTTT. The full variable domain, in which reference TRBV5-4 and TRBJ2-3 provide the parts outside the CDR3, is ETGVTQSPTHLIKTRGQQVTLRCSSQSGHNTVSWYQQALGQGPQFIFQYYREEENGRGNFPPRFSGLQFPNYSSELNVNALELDDSALYLCASSLTTASGADTQYFGPGTRLTVL.